One and the same sample provided the 15 T cell receptor beta chains below, sequenced in a study of blood T cell repertoires in COVID-19. The assay was immunoSEQ multiplex PCR, and TCRdb's table has in-frame clones only and misses some. The table records 200,000 to 250,000 clones, approximately 85% of them present only once. The sample comprised peripheral blood. These receptors were collected from a woman aged 70-85 years with COVID-19, enrolled during active disease.

This clone was seen once. The chain is built from TRBV4-2 and TRBJ1-4; D perhaps matches TRBD1 (6 bases). Germline loops: CDR1 LGHNA, CDR2 YNFKEQ. This CDR3 is 16 amino acids long. Trimming left V 1 base short and J 1 base short, with 10 bases between. CDR3 region: CASSQGRGQTNEKLFF. The CDR3 DNA sequence: TGTGCCAGCAGCCAAGGCAGGGGCCAAACTAATGAAAAACTGTTTTTT.

This clone was detected a few times. The V call is TRBV28, the J call TRBJ1-1; no definite D call. The CDR3 runs to 13 residues. Trimming cost V 6 bases and J 4 bases, with 12 bases left between them. Germline V gene sequence: CDR1 MDHEN, CDR2 SYDVKM. In DNA, the CDR3 is TGTGCCAGCAGCCTCGTGGTGGCCACTGAAGCTTTCTTT. Protein: CASSLVVATEAFF.

The chain has TRBV6-5 and TRBJ2-7; tentative D call: TRBD1 (6 bases). Germline V gene data show CDR1 as MNHEY and CDR2 as SVGAGI. Trimming removed 0 bases at V and 1 base at J, with 7 bases between. The CDR3 sequence is 14 residues long. CDR3 in amino acids: CASSYSRGSYEQYF. The CDR3 DNA follows: TGTGCCAGCAGTTACTCTAGGGGGTCCTACGAGCAGTACTTC.

This chain joins TRBV28 and TRBJ1-3; 10 bases fit TRBD1. The CDR3 totals 16 residues. Germline V gene data show CDR1 as MDHEN and CDR2 as SYDVKM. J lost 1 base, V lost 3 bases, and 3 bases had no gene match. CDR3 protein: CASSFTGQGSGNTIYF. For the CDR3, the DNA is TGTGCCAGCAGTTTTACGGGACAGGGGTCTGGAAACACCATATATTTT.

The chain combines TRBV4-1 with TRBJ2-2; 12 nucleotides match TRBD1. Per germline, CDR1 MGHRA and CDR2 YSYEKL. J gave up 6 bases and V 4 bases, and 3 bases lay outside the gene matches. CDR3 length: 15 residues. CDR3 nucleotide sequence: TGCGCCAGCAGCCTGGGACAGGGGGCGCCCGGGGAGCTGTTTTTT. It translates to CASSLGQGAPGELFF.

This chain connects TRBV18 to TRBJ2-1; weak D call: TRBD2 (5 bases). The length of the CDR3 is 16 residues. Germline V lookup: CDR1 KGHSH, CDR2 LQKENI. Trimming took 3 bases from V and 2 from J, leaving 14 bases between them. CDR3 nucleotide sequence: TGTGCCAGCTCACCCAATCTAGCAACCCCCTACAATGAGCAGTTCTTC. Translating gives CASSPNLATPYNEQFF.

The V call is TRBV6-6, the J call TRBJ1-1; 12 bases align to TRBD1. The CDR3 runs to 15 residues. The J segment lost 1 base and the V segment lost 10 bases, leaving 7 bases of the junction unmatched. The germline V gene has CDR1 MNHNY and CDR2 SVGAGI (reference sequence). Here the CDR3 reads CATGDRGLGNTEAFF. As DNA, the CDR3 is TGTGCCACCGGGGACAGGGGGCTCGGGAACACTGAAGCTTTCTTT.

This clone occurred a few times. V and J are TRBV25-1 and TRBJ2-1; the D gene is possibly TRBD2 (5 bases). CDR1 MGHDK and CDR2 SYGVNS come from the germline V gene. V lost 4 bases to trimming and J lost 12 bases, with 19 bases between them. The CDR3 runs to 14 residues. In DNA form, the CDR3 reads TGTGCCAGCAGTGCATTTGGAGGCGGACCCGCGCAGTTCTTC. This translates into CASSAFGGGPAQFF.

The gene calls are TRBV28 and TRBJ1-2, with 9 bases aligning to TRBD1. After removal of 7 bases from V and 6 bases from J, the junction contained 9 bases not matched to a gene. Per the germline V gene, CDR1 is MDHEN and CDR2 is SYDVKM. This CDR3 has 14 residues. CDR3 in DNA: TGTGCCAGCACCGCGACGGACAGGGGAAATGGCTACACCTTC. Translation gives CASTATDRGNGYTF.

This clone is a singleton in its sample. V usage is TRBV19 and J usage is TRBJ2-7; 7 positions agree with TRBD2. Germline V gene sequence: CDR1 LNHDA, CDR2 SQIVND (reference sequence). Germline trimming cut 1 base from V and 2 bases from J; bases unmatched to any gene: 5. The CDR3 is 15 amino acids. The CDR3 coding sequence is TGTGCCAGTAGTATAGGGGCTAGCGGAGCCTACGAGCAGTACTTC. This gives the protein CASSIGASGAYEQYF.

The gene calls are TRBV3-1 (or the pseudogene TRBV3-2) and TRBJ1-2, with D maybe TRBD1 (6 bases). The CDR3 is 13 residues long. The V gene lost 3 bases and the J gene lost 6 bases, with 11 bases spanning the gap. Germline CDR1 reads LGHDT; CDR2 reads YNNKEL (reference sequence). CDR3 sequence reads: CASSQVQGDGYTF. DNA of the CDR3: TGTGCCAGCAGCCAGGTACAGGGAGATGGCTACACCTTC.

Regarding this clone: Within the sample, other DNA sequences also encode this same CDR3. This sequence joins TRBV10-3 and TRBJ1-5; tentative D call: TRBD1 (6 bases). Germline V lookup: CDR1 ENHRY, CDR2 SYGVKD. This CDR3 region has 13 residues. The V end lost 3 bases, the J end lost 5 bases, and 8 bases lay between the germline ends. The CDR3 is CAISESGDQPQHF. The CDR3 DNA follows: TGTGCCATCAGTGAATCAGGGGATCAGCCCCAGCATTTT.

The chain is built from TRBV19 and TRBJ1-2; D ambiguous. V dropped 5 bases and J dropped 0 bases, with 7 bases sitting between them. CDR1 is LNHDA and CDR2 is SQIVND in the germline V gene (reference sequence). The CDR3 has 13 residues. CDR3 amino acids: CASSLQTNYGYTF. The CDR3 DNA reads as TGTGCCAGTAGTCTCCAGACTAACTATGGCTACACCTTC. Full variable domain (remainder filled in from reference TRBV19 and TRBJ1-2): DGGITQSPKYLFRKEGQNVTLSCEQNLNHDAMYWYRQDPGQGLRLIYYSQIVNDFQKGDIAEGYSVSREKKESFPLTVTSAQKNPTAFYLCASSLQTNYGYTFGSGTRLTVV.

The chain uses TRBV18 and TRBJ1-2, with a tentative D call TRBD1 (6 bases). Trimming cost V 1 base and J 1 base, with 7 bases left between them. The germline V gene has CDR1 KGHSH and CDR2 LQKENI. This CDR3 comprises 14 residues. The CDR3 here is CASSPQGVNYGYTF. The CDR3, as DNA: TGTGCCAGCTCACCACAGGGGGTTAACTATGGCTACACCTTC.

The J gene is TRBJ2-1, the V gene TRBV5-1; 7 bases are a match to TRBD2. The J segment lost 9 bases and the V segment lost 0 bases, leaving 6 bases of the junction unmatched. The CDR3 is made up of 14 amino acids. Per germline, CDR1 SGHRS and CDR2 YFSETQ. CDR3 region: CASSLGGRGGEQFF. CDR3 coding DNA: TGCGCCAGCAGCTTGGGCGGGAGAGGAGGTGAGCAGTTCTTC.